This T cell receptor (beta chain) was recovered during a study of blood T cell repertoires in COVID-19. This CDR3 comprises 13 residues. Germline V gene data show CDR1 as LGHDT and CDR2 as YNNKEL (reference sequence). Trimming stripped 4 bases from V and 4 bases from J, with 9 bases between. Profiling relied on immunoSEQ multiplex PCR, and the TCRdb table lists in-frame clones only, not all of them. The table has 350,000 to 550,000 clones, around 91% seen once; the top ten hold roughly 1.1%. Sample: PBMCs or T cells enriched from blood (not recorded which). This clonotype was obtained from a man aged 30 to 39 who had recovered from COVID-19. The rearrangement joins TRBV3-1 (or the pseudogene TRBV3-2) to TRBJ2-3; D is undetermined. In DNA, the CDR3 is TGTGCCAGCAGCCCGGTGGGCCCAGATACGCAGTATTTT. As protein: CASSPVGPDTQYF.